A single sample is the source of the 16 T cell receptor beta chains below, sequenced in a study of shared clonotypes between healthy human individuals. Generated by immunoSEQ multiplex PCR, the TCRdb table keeps only in-frame clones and is missing some. The data contain about 360,000 clones, 73% of them singletons. Sequenced: memory CD4+ T cells sorted from blood. This sample's subset: CD45RA-negative fraction. The receptors were sampled from a man aged 25-45 years in good health.

J is TRBJ1-3 and V is TRBV6-1; no reliable D call. This CDR3 has 15 amino acids. CDR1 MNHNS and CDR2 SASEGT come from the germline V gene. V lost 6 bases and J lost 0, with 12 bases in between. CDR3 bases: TGTGCCAGCAGCCGAGGAGGGAACTCTGGAAACACCATATATTTT. Residues: CASSRGGNSGNTIYF.

This clone occurred a few times. The V and J genes are TRBV11-2 and TRBJ2-5; the D is unclear. The CDR3 loop spans 14 amino acids. Germline V gives CDR1 SGHAT, CDR2 FQNNGV. The ends were cut back, 4 bases at V and 2 bases at J, with 11 bases in the middle. CDR3 nucleotide sequence: TGTGCCAGCAGCTCCAGGATCGCGCAAGAGACCCAGTACTTC. Residues: CASSSRIAQETQYF.

This rearrangement joins TRBV18 to TRBJ1-5, with TRBD1 matching 10 bases. Trimming at V came to 3 bases and at J to 0 bases, leaving 2 bases not matched to a gene. This CDR3 contains 16 residues. The germline V gene has CDR1 KGHSH and CDR2 LQKENI. CDR3 in amino acids: CASSPGQGGSNQPQHF. The CDR3 coding sequence is TGTGCCAGCTCACCCGGACAGGGGGGTAGCAATCAGCCCCAGCATTTT. Full variable domain (rest looked up from reference TRBV18 and TRBJ1-5): NAGVMQNPRHLVRRRGQEARLRCSPMKGHSHVYWYRQLPEEGLKFMVYLQKENIIDESGMPKERFSAEFPKEGPSILRIQQVVRGDSAAYFCASSPGQGGSNQPQHFGDGTRLSIL.

V usage is TRBV7-6 and J usage is TRBJ2-5; D might be TRBD1 (5 bases). Germline V CDR1 and CDR2: SGHVS, FNYEAQ. Trimming stripped 5 bases from V and 0 bases from J, with 10 bases between. The CDR3 loop spans 14 amino acids. CDR3 nucleotide sequence: TGTGCCAGCAGCGTACCAGGGTACCAAGAGACCCAGTACTTC. Translation gives CASSVPGYQETQYF.

This clone has just one count. This chain links TRBV5-6 with TRBJ2-3, with D possibly TRBD2 on 5 matching bases. Germline CDR1 is SGHDT and CDR2 is YYEEEE. The CDR3 sequence is 14 residues long. V was cut by 1 base and J by 3 bases, with 9 bases left in between. DNA for the CDR3: TGTGCCAGCAGCTTGTTTCGGAGGACAGATACGCAGTATTTT. It specifies CASSLFRRTDTQYF.

V usage is TRBV5-1 and J usage is TRBJ2-3; D is unresolved. Germline-derived CDR1 and CDR2 are SGHRS and YFSETQ. Trimming removed 3 bases from V and 4 bases from J, with 9 bases in between. The CDR3 runs 13 residues. The CDR3 DNA sequence: TGCGCCAGCAGCTCCCTACCGGCAGATACGCAGTATTTT. Its protein is CASSSLPADTQYF.

In nucleotides, the CDR3 is TGTGCCAGCAGTGCGGCCACAGGGCAGCCCCAGCATTTT. Its protein is CASSAATGQPQHF. This chain connects TRBV2 to TRBJ1-5, with D possibly matching TRBD1 (6 bases). Germline V gene sequence: CDR1 SNHLY, CDR2 FYNNEI. The CDR3 consists of 13 residues. V lost 4 bases, J lost 7 bases, and 11 bases lay in between.

The V and J genes are TRBV29-1 and TRBJ2-1; 12 bases line up with TRBD2. The junction had 7 bases not matched to a gene; V was cut back by 6 bases and J by 4 bases. The CDR3 totals 15 residues. CDR1 and CDR2 (germline): SQVTM, ANQGSEA. The CDR3 coding sequence is TGCAGCGTAGCGACTAGCGGGAGTGCATACAATGAGCAGTTCTTC. This sequence encodes CSVATSGSAYNEQFF.

The CDR3 DNA follows: TGTGCCAGCAGCTTAGGGGGGGCGAGGAACACTGAAGCTTTCTTT. It encodes CASSLGGARNTEAFF. V usage is TRBV7-2 and J usage is TRBJ1-1; perhaps TRBD1 as D (6 bases). The V end was cut by 1 base, the J end by 1 base, with 10 bases between. The germline V gene has CDR1 SGHTA and CDR2 FQGNSA. The CDR3 extends over 15 amino acids.

This clone was seen only once. The chain employs TRBV2 and TRBJ1-2; unclear D gene. The CDR3 totals 14 residues. Germline V gene data show CDR1 as SNHLY and CDR2 as FYNNEI. Trimming took off 6 bases at V and 4 bases at J, with 15 bases between the two ends. Here the CDR3 DNA reads TGTGCCAGCAGCAGCGATTTGAGTGGCTATGGCTACACCTTC. It yields the protein CASSSDLSGYGYTF.

The V gene is TRBV28, the J gene TRBJ2-7, with TRBD2 matching over 7 bases. The length of the CDR3 is 15 residues. With V trimmed by 6 bases and J by 3 bases, 11 bases remained unmatched. Germline V gene lookup returns CDR1 MDHEN and CDR2 SYDVKM. The CDR3 nucleotides are TGTGCCAGCAGCGGGGCGGGAGCCCTACGCTACGAGCAGTACTTC. This encodes CASSGAGALRYEQYF.

The chain employs TRBV6-6 and TRBJ2-2, with D uncertain. Germline V lookup: CDR1 MNHNY, CDR2 SVGAGI (reference sequence). The CDR3 length is 13 residues. Trimming shortened V by 2 bases and J by 3 bases, and 4 bases separated the two germline ends. The CDR3, as DNA: TGTGCCAGCAGTTACCAGGACACCGGGGAGCTGTTTTTT. This sequence encodes CASSYQDTGELFF.

J is TRBJ2-3 and V is TRBV6-5, with 9 bases lining up with TRBD2. The CDR3 has 13 amino acids. After removal of 7 bases from V and 8 bases from J, the junction contained 7 bases not matched to a gene. Germline CDR1 MNHEY, CDR2 SVGAGI. CDR3 in amino acids: CASKIAGVGTQYF. CDR3 DNA sequence: TGTGCCAGCAAAATAGCGGGAGTGGGTACGCAGTATTTT.

This clone turned up a few times. The chain joins TRBV12-5 to TRBJ1-1, with 9 bases identical to TRBD1. The CDR3 runs to 13 residues. V lost 9 bases and J lost 4; bases outside the gene matches: 6. Germline values: CDR1 LGHNT, CDR2 FRNRAP. CDR3 sequence (DNA): TGTGCTAGCAACAGGGGGCTGGGCACTGAAGCTTTCTTT. This sequence encodes CASNRGLGTEAFF.

J is TRBJ2-3 and V is TRBV18; no firm D call. Germline V lookup: CDR1 KGHSH, CDR2 LQKENI. This CDR3 has 13 amino acids. V was pared by 1 base and J by 6 bases, with 8 bases between. The CDR3 is CASSPHPDDTQYF. CDR3 coding DNA: TGTGCCAGCTCACCACACCCGGACGATACGCAGTATTTT.

The chain couples TRBV19 to TRBJ2-7; D may be TRBD1 (6 bases). This CDR3 spans 13 amino acids. Germline CDR1 reads LNHDA; CDR2 reads SQIVND (reference sequence). Trimming pared 4 bases from V and 0 bases from J, leaving 7 bases between. The CDR3 reads CASSRDISYEQYF. The CDR3 nucleotides read TGTGCCAGTAGTAGGGACATCTCCTACGAGCAGTACTTC.